Listed here are 23 T cell receptor beta chains from one sample, sequenced in a study of CD8 T cells in Susac syndrome. Reverse transcription of about 0.45 to 1 ug RNA used random hexamers. In TCRdb, the immunoSEQ multiplex PCR reads were re-called with MiXCR into one record per CDR3 protein. The sample has around 130,000 distinct CDR3 sequences, around 91% seen once. Sample: CD8+ T cells from PBMCs. These TCRs come from a human donor with multiple sclerosis.

This chain joins TRBV27 and TRBJ2-3; 11 bases fit TRBD2. Germline values: CDR1 MNHEY, CDR2 SMNVEV (reference sequence). V shed 5 bases and J 2 bases; nucleotides not matched to a gene: 15. The CDR3 extends over 19 amino acids. CDR3 loop: CASSPRLAGNLRYTDTQYF. CDR3 coding DNA: TGTGCCAGCAGTCCCAGACTAGCGGGAAACCTTCGCTACACAGATACGCAGTATTTT.

V and J are TRBV27 and TRBJ1-4; D gene ambiguous. This CDR3 has 13 residues. V was clipped by 2 bases and J by 8 bases, with 9 bases between them. CDR1 MNHEY and CDR2 SMNVEV come from the germline V gene (reference sequence). CDR3 in DNA: TGTGCCAGCAGTTTACAGCTATCCGAAAAACTGTTTTTT. It yields the protein CASSLQLSEKLFF.

The V call is TRBV15, the J call TRBJ1-5; 8 bases map to TRBD1. Germline-derived CDR1 and CDR2 are LNHNV and YYDKDF (reference sequence). The CDR3 loop spans 16 amino acids. Losses at the gene ends were 6 bases for V and 2 bases for J; bases not matched to a gene: 9. The DNA of the CDR3 is TGTGCCACCAGGGACAGGGAGATGTTGGGCAATCAGCCCCAGCATTTT. This sequence encodes CATRDREMLGNQPQHF.

The DNA of the CDR3 is TGTGCCAGCAGCTTCGGAGGCGAGGTGGGCAAAAACATTCAGTACTTC. Translating gives CASSFGGEVGKNIQYF. The chain is built from TRBV13 and TRBJ2-4, with TRBD2 as a possible D gene (5 bases). Germline CDR1 PRHDT, CDR2 FYEKMQ (reference sequence). Trimming shortened V by 3 bases and J by 3 bases, and 15 bases separated the two germline ends. The CDR3 consists of 16 residues. The entire variable domain, with the rest obtained from reference TRBV13 and TRBJ2-4, is as follows: AAGVIQSPRHLIKEKRETATLKCYPIPRHDTVYWYQQGPGQDPQFLISFYEKMQSDKGSIPDRFSAQQFSDYHSELNMSSLELGDSALYFCASSFGGEVGKNIQYFGAGTRLSVL.

The J gene is TRBJ2-2, the V gene TRBV30; D gene ambiguous. The CDR3 consists of 15 residues. The V and J ends lost 3 bases and 0 bases respectively, with 11 bases between them. Germline CDR1 is GTSNPN and CDR2 is SVGIG (reference sequence). The CDR3 reads CAWRSGVSNTGELFF. Written as DNA, the CDR3 is TGTGCCTGGAGGTCTGGGGTCTCGAACACCGGGGAGCTGTTTTTT.

The V gene is TRBV5-1, the J gene TRBJ1-5, with 7 bases lining up with TRBD1. V shed 5 bases and J 2 bases; nucleotides not matched to a gene: 7. CDR1 is SGHRS and CDR2 is YFSETQ in the germline V gene. The CDR3 loop spans 15 amino acids. CDR3 in amino acids: CASSFDRDGNQPQHF. CDR3 nucleotides: TGCGCCAGCAGTTTTGACAGGGATGGCAATCAGCCCCAGCATTTT.

The gene calls are TRBV19 and TRBJ1-5; D may be TRBD1 (6 bases). Between the trimmed V and J ends, which lost 6 bases and 7 bases, there was a span of 13 bases. The CDR3 totals 13 residues. Germline V CDR1 and CDR2: LNHDA, SQIVND (reference sequence). The CDR3 loop reads CASRWGGEQPQHF. CDR3 DNA sequence: TGTGCCAGTAGATGGGGGGGCGAGCAGCCCCAGCATTTT.

CDR3 region: CASSLWTTQAFF. The CDR3 bases are TGTGCCAGCAGTTTATGGACTACCCAAGCTTTCTTT. The chain uses TRBV28 and TRBJ1-1; D remains ambiguous. V was cut by 0 bases and J by 9 bases, with 8 bases left in between. Germline CDR1 is MDHEN and CDR2 is SYDVKM. The CDR3 has 12 amino acids.

The V and J genes are TRBV27 and TRBJ1-5; tentative D call: TRBD1 (5 bases). Germline lookup yields CDR1 MNHEY and CDR2 SMNVEV (reference sequence). V was shortened by 7 bases and J by 5 bases, with 15 bases between the two germline ends. The CDR3 has 14 residues. The DNA of the CDR3 is TGTGCCAGCACCTCTGGGGGTTCGGATCAGCCCCAGCATTTT. This codes for CASTSGGSDQPQHF.

This chain connects TRBV28 to TRBJ1-5, with 7 bases matching TRBD1. Trimming at V came to 3 bases and at J to 5 bases, leaving 25 bases not matched to a gene. The germline V gene encodes CDR1 MDHEN and CDR2 SYDVKM. The CDR3 extends over 21 amino acids. The CDR3 sequence: CASSFPRPSTTGEFNHQPQHF. For the CDR3, the DNA is TGTGCCAGCAGTTTTCCCCGACCCAGCACTACAGGGGAGTTCAACCATCAGCCCCAGCATTTT.

This rearrangement joins TRBV10-3 to TRBJ2-3; no reliable D call. The CDR3 spans 12 residues. Trimming removed 3 bases from V and 4 bases from J, with 5 bases in between. Germline-derived CDR1 and CDR2 are ENHRY and SYGVKD. CDR3 coding DNA: TGTGCCATCAGTGATGATTCAGATACGCAGTATTTT. This gives the protein CAISDDSDTQYF.

The rearrangement links TRBV4-2 to TRBJ1-2; D is unresolved. Germline CDR1 and CDR2: LGHNA and YNFKEQ. Trimming removed 3 bases from V and 0 bases from J, with 26 bases in between. The CDR3 runs 20 residues. As DNA, the CDR3 is TGTGCCAGCAGCCAGAGACCTACTCCGTCTTGGATCGAAGCTAACTATGGCTACACCTTC. This translates into CASSQRPTPSWIEANYGYTF.

This chain connects TRBV3-1 to TRBJ2-7, with D maybe TRBD2 (6 bases). The CDR3 loop spans 14 amino acids. The V gene lost 2 bases and the J gene lost 6 bases, with 14 bases spanning the gap. CDR1 is LGHDT and CDR2 is YNNKEL in the germline V gene (reference sequence). This CDR3 is CASSQSTRTSEQYF. CDR3 DNA: TGTGCCAGCAGCCAATCGACTAGAACTTCCGAGCAGTACTTC.

The rearrangement joins TRBV19 to TRBJ2-1, with TRBD2 matching 10 bases. The CDR3 loop spans 16 amino acids. The germline V gene has CDR1 LNHDA and CDR2 SQIVND (reference sequence). V shed 4 bases and J 7 bases; nucleotides not matched to a gene: 10. The CDR3, as DNA: TGTGCCAGTAGTAGCCTCTCTAGCGGGAGTTTAAATGAGCAGTTCTTC. It specifies CASSSLSSGSLNEQFF.

J is TRBJ1-1 and V is TRBV7-4; D is ambiguous. V gave up 1 base and J gave up 0 bases, with 12 bases separating them. The CDR3 runs 16 residues. From germline, CDR1 is SGHVT and CDR2 SQSDAQ. Here the CDR3 DNA reads TGTGCCAGCAGCTTAGGAAGGGTCCGAATGAACACTGAAGCTTTCTTT. Translating gives CASSLGRVRMNTEAFF.

This clonotype occurred once. The V gene is TRBV7-9, the J gene TRBJ1-5, with TRBD1 matching over 7 bases. Germline loops: CDR1 SEHNR, CDR2 FQNEAQ (reference sequence). V was clipped by 3 bases and J by 9 bases; unmatched bases: 11. The CDR3 loop spans 15 amino acids. Written as DNA, the CDR3 is TGTGCCAGCAGCTTCGGGACAGCCAAAGAATGGCCCCAGCATTTT. Translated: CASSFGTAKEWPQHF.

The rearrangement links TRBV27 to TRBJ2-3; D uncertain. This CDR3 spans 13 amino acids. V lost 5 bases and J 5 bases, leaving 11 bases between the germline ends. CDR1 and CDR2 from the germline V gene are MNHEY and SMNVEV (reference sequence). The CDR3 DNA follows: TGTGCCAGCAGTCCCTATCGTATAGATACGCAGTATTTT. Translated: CASSPYRIDTQYF.

CDR3 DNA: TGCAGCGTTGAGACAGTCTATGGCTACACCTTC. It encodes CSVETVYGYTF. This sequence joins TRBV29-1 and TRBJ1-2, with D possibly TRBD1 on 5 matching bases. Germline V gene data show CDR1 as SQVTM and CDR2 as ANQGSEA. The CDR3 has 11 amino acids. V was pared by 3 bases and J by 4 bases, with 6 bases between.

The rearrangement links TRBV6-5 to TRBJ1-4; D not resolved. V gave up 5 bases and J gave up 8 bases, with 27 bases separating them. The CDR3 runs 18 residues. In germline, CDR1 is MNHEY, CDR2 SVGAGI. The DNA for the CDR3 is TGTGCCAGCAGTACTGTTCCACCGATTTCACGCGATTCGGAAAAACTGTTTTTT. This encodes CASSTVPPISRDSEKLFF.

The rearrangement links TRBV19 to TRBJ1-1; TRBD1 might be the D (6 bases). Trimming pared 6 bases from V and 0 bases from J, leaving 11 bases between. The CDR3 is 14 residues long. Germline values: CDR1 LNHDA, CDR2 SQIVND (reference sequence). The CDR3 DNA is TGTGCCAGTAGCCTACAGGGCATGAACACTGAAGCTTTCTTT. Encoded protein: CASSLQGMNTEAFF.

This rearrangement joins TRBV12-3 or TRBV12-4 to TRBJ1-3; the D is unclear. V shed 10 bases and J shed 0 bases, with 13 bases lying between them. The CDR3 is 14 amino acids. DNA of the CDR3: TGTGCCACCATGGGCCTTAGCTCTGGAAACACCATATATTTT. Its protein is CATMGLSSGNTIYF.

The chain joins TRBV4-1 to TRBJ2-1; 8 bases match TRBD2. This CDR3 spans 15 amino acids. CDR1 and CDR2 (germline): MGHRA, YSYEKL. The V and J ends lost 4 bases and 5 bases, in that order; junction bases with no gene match: 7. CDR3 sequence reads: CASSRGSGGHNEQFF. CDR3 coding DNA: TGCGCCAGCAGCCGCGGGTCGGGAGGGCACAATGAGCAGTTCTTC.

The chain couples TRBV5-6 to TRBJ2-5; tentatively, D is TRBD1 or TRBD2 (6 bases each). The V gene lost 3 bases and the J gene lost 5 bases, with 11 bases spanning the gap. CDR1 and CDR2 from the germline V gene are SGHDT and YYEEEE. This CDR3 contains 13 residues. CDR3: CASSSRGEETQYF. The CDR3, as DNA: TGTGCCAGCAGCTCTAGGGGGGAGGAGACCCAGTACTTC.